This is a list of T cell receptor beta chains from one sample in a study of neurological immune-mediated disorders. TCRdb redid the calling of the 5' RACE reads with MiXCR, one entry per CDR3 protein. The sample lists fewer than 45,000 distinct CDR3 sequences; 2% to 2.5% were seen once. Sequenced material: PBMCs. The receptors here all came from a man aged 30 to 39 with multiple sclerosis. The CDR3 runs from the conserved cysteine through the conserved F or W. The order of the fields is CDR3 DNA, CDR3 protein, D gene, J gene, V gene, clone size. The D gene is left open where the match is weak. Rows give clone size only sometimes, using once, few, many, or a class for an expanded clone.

CDR3 DNA: TGTGCCTCCAAACGGGACACCCACTACGAGCAGTACTTC
CDR3 protein: CASKRDTHYEQYF
D gene: -
J gene: TRBJ2-7
V gene: TRBV7-9
clone size: many

CDR3 DNA: TGTGCCAGCTCACCATTAGAGGCAGCTAAGAACACTGAAGCTTTCTTT
CDR3 protein: CASSPLEAAKNTEAFF
D gene: -
J gene: TRBJ1-1
V gene: TRBV18
clone size: few

CDR3 DNA: TGTGCCAGCAGCCAAGACGAGAGACTCCACCCATACGAGCAGTACTTC
CDR3 protein: CASSQDERLHPYEQYF
D gene: -
J gene: TRBJ2-7
V gene: TRBV4-2
clone size: many

CDR3 DNA: TGCAGTGCCCCGGACAGCTTTAATGAAAAACTGTTTTTT
CDR3 protein: CSAPDSFNEKLFF
D gene: -
J gene: TRBJ1-4
V gene: TRBV20-1
clone size: many

CDR3 DNA: TGTGCCAGCTCTACGACTAGCGGGGTCCAAGAGACCCAGTACTTC
CDR3 protein: CASSTTSGVQETQYF
D gene: TRBD2
J gene: TRBJ2-5
V gene: TRBV18
clone size: many

CDR3 DNA: TGCGCCAGCAGCGCCGGGGGGGCGAGGTTAGAGACCCAGTACTTC
CDR3 protein: CASSAGGARLETQYF
D gene: TRBD2
J gene: TRBJ2-5
V gene: TRBV5-1
clone size: many

CDR3 DNA: TGTGCCAGCAGTTCCTCGAGGGGCTCCTACAATGAGCAGTTCTTC
CDR3 protein: CASSSSRGSYNEQFF
D gene: -
J gene: TRBJ2-1
V gene: TRBV7-9
clone size: -

CDR3 DNA: TGCAGTGCTAGAGATTCCCAAGGGAATGAAAAACTGTTTTTT
CDR3 protein: CSARDSQGNEKLFF
D gene: -
J gene: TRBJ1-4
V gene: TRBV20-1
clone size: many

CDR3 DNA: TGTGCCAGCAGCGAAAACGGACTGCCCTCCAAAGTCCTGACTTTC
CDR3 protein: CASSENGLPSKVLTF
D gene: -
J gene: TRBJ2-6
V gene: TRBV7-2
clone size: few

CDR3 DNA: TGTGCCAGCAGAGACGGGACAGGGGGCACAGATACGCAGTATTTT
CDR3 protein: CASRDGTGGTDTQYF
D gene: TRBD1
J gene: TRBJ2-3
V gene: TRBV7-9
clone size: many

CDR3 DNA: TGCGCCAGCAGCTTGGATGCAGGGACCCACGAGCAGTACTTC
CDR3 protein: CASSLDAGTHEQYF
D gene: -
J gene: TRBJ2-7
V gene: TRBV5-1
clone size: many

CDR3 DNA: TGTGCCAGCAACCAACCGGGACAGGGACGGCAGTTCTTC
CDR3 protein: CASNQPGQGRQFF
D gene: TRBD1
J gene: TRBJ2-1
V gene: TRBV12-3/TRBV12-4
clone size: many

CDR3 DNA: TGCGCCAGCGCGACTAGCGGAACAACCCAAGAGACCCAGTACTTC
CDR3 protein: CASATSGTTQETQYF
D gene: TRBD2
J gene: TRBJ2-5
V gene: TRBV5-1
clone size: many

CDR3 DNA: TGTGCCAGCAGCCAAGATCTCACGGGGGATGAGCAGTTCTTC
CDR3 protein: CASSQDLTGDEQFF
D gene: -
J gene: TRBJ2-1
V gene: TRBV3-1
clone size: many

CDR3 DNA: TGTGCCAGCAGTTATCCGAGGGGGCGCGAGGGCTACACCTTC
CDR3 protein: CASSYPRGREGYTF
D gene: TRBD1
J gene: TRBJ1-2
V gene: TRBV6-5
clone size: many

CDR3 DNA: TGCGCCAGCAGCCTGGGACAGGGAGAGACCCAGTACTTC
CDR3 protein: CASSLGQGETQYF
D gene: TRBD1
J gene: TRBJ2-5
V gene: TRBV5-1
clone size: many

CDR3 DNA: TGTGCCAGCAGTGAAGCGGCGGGGGAGTATGAAAAACTGTTTTTT
CDR3 protein: CASSEAAGEYEKLFF
D gene: -
J gene: TRBJ1-4
V gene: TRBV6-1
clone size: many

CDR3 DNA: TGTGCCAGCAGCTCGGACAGGGGTGATTCACCCCTCCACTTT
CDR3 protein: CASSSDRGDSPLHF
D gene: TRBD1
J gene: TRBJ1-6
V gene: TRBV7-9
clone size: many

CDR3 DNA: TGCGCCAGCAGTGAGTCGGGGACTAGCTCAAGCAATGAGCAGTTCTTC
CDR3 protein: CASSESGTSSSNEQFF
D gene: TRBD2
J gene: TRBJ2-1
V gene: TRBV10-2
clone size: many

CDR3 DNA: TGTGCCAGCAGAGATACCAACAATCAGCCCCAGCATTTT
CDR3 protein: CASRDTNNQPQHF
D gene: -
J gene: TRBJ1-5
V gene: TRBV2
clone size: many

CDR3 DNA: TGTGCCACCGTTCGATTGTCAGGGGATTCTGTAGATACGCAGTATTTT
CDR3 protein: CATVRLSGDSVDTQYF
D gene: -
J gene: TRBJ2-3
V gene: TRBV6-1
clone size: many

CDR3 DNA: TGTGCCAGCAGCTTGGAATGGCAGAGTCCAACCTACGAGCAGTACTTC
CDR3 protein: CASSLEWQSPTYEQYF
D gene: -
J gene: TRBJ2-7
V gene: TRBV5-6
clone size: many